This is a list of T cell receptor beta chains from one sample in a study of blood T cell repertoires in COVID-19. The table came from immunoSEQ multiplex PCR; TCRdb's copy has only in-frame clones and leaves some out. This table holds some 260,000 clones, over 75% found once. The sample was peripheral blood. The receptors were gathered from a human donor in a cohort sampled during active COVID-19. CDR3s include the opening cysteine and the closing phenylalanine or tryptophan. D genes are given only for firm matches. Some rows mark clone size as missing; the rest say once, few, many or name a class of expanded clone.

j_call	d_call	clone_size	v_call	cdr3_aa	cdr3_nt
TRBJ2-1	TRBD2	.	TRBV5-1	CASSLAGGSSSYNEQFF	TGCGCCAGCAGTTTAGCGGGAGGAAGCAGCTCCTACAATGAGCAGTTCTTC
TRBJ2-7	.	.	TRBV28	CASSPTGQTYEQYF	TGTGCCAGCAGCCCGACCGGACAAACCTACGAGCAGTACTTC
TRBJ1-2	TRBD1	.	TRBV28	CASSRRGRPDGYTF	TGTGCCAGCAGTCGGAGGGGGCGCCCCGATGGCTACACCTTC
TRBJ2-1	.	.	TRBV30	CAWTSGGADNEQFF	TGTGCCTGGACCTCGGGGGGCGCAGACAATGAGCAGTTCTTC
TRBJ2-2	.	.	TRBV6-2/TRBV6-3	CASSQPSSTGELFF	TGTGCCAGCAGCCAACCTAGTAGCACCGGGGAGCTGTTTTTT
TRBJ2-5	TRBD1	.	TRBV15	CATSRGDRAIGETQYF	TGTGCCACCAGCAGAGGAGACAGGGCTATCGGGGAGACCCAGTACTTC
TRBJ1-2	.	.	TRBV6-2/TRBV6-3	CASSYKQEGGYGYTF	TGTGCCAGCAGTTACAAACAGGAAGGCGGCTATGGCTACACCTTC
TRBJ2-4	.	.	TRBV4-3	CASSQDRGNIQYF	TGCGCCAGCAGCCAAGACAGAGGGAACATTCAGTACTTC
TRBJ1-6	TRBD1	.	TRBV27	CASSLRWGQGNSPLHF	TGTGCCAGCAGTTTAAGGTGGGGACAGGGAAATTCACCCCTCCACTTT
TRBJ2-7	TRBD2	.	TRBV7-8	CASSFQTSGFSYEQYF	TGTGCCAGCAGCTTTCAAACTAGCGGCTTCTCCTACGAGCAGTACTTC
TRBJ2-7	TRBD2	.	TRBV6-2/TRBV6-3	CASSYRSGTSGYEQYF	TGTGCCAGCAGTTACAGATCCGGGACTAGCGGGTACGAGCAGTACTTC
TRBJ1-2	TRBD1	few	TRBV5-4	CASSPTGAAYGYTF	TGTGCCAGCAGCCCGACAGGGGCTGCCTATGGCTACACCTTC
TRBJ2-3	.	.	TRBV27	CASSFGPPLVSTDTQYF	TGTGCCAGCAGTTTCGGTCCCCCTTTGGTGAGCACAGATACGCAGTATTTT
TRBJ1-3	.	.	TRBV4-2	CASSQENNGGGNTIYF	TGTGCCAGCAGCCAAGAAAACAACGGAGGGGGAAACACCATATATTTT
TRBJ2-3	.	.	TRBV20-1	CSLERDTQYF	TGCAGTCTAGAAAGGGATACGCAGTATTTT
TRBJ1-1	.	.	TRBV18	CASSPGRVGTEAFF	TGTGCCAGCTCACCGGGCAGGGTGGGTACTGAAGCTTTCTTT
TRBJ2-7	TRBD1	.	TRBV9	CASSVVWTGIHEQYF	TGTGCCAGCAGCGTAGTATGGACAGGGATCCACGAGCAGTACTTC
TRBJ1-1	TRBD1	.	TRBV25-1	CASKRTGAENTEAFF	TGTGCCAGCAAGAGGACAGGGGCGGAGAACACTGAAGCTTTCTTT
TRBJ1-3	TRBD1	.	TRBV5-5	CASSVGQGAGNTIYF	TGTGCCAGCAGTGTTGGACAGGGGGCGGGAAACACCATATATTTT
TRBJ2-1	.	.	TRBV27	CASTLGKGVGKNEQFF	TGTGCCAGCACCTTGGGGAAGGGGGTCGGGAAAAATGAGCAGTTCTTC
TRBJ1-2	TRBD1	.	TRBV25-1	CASSALHPTGANYGYTF	TGTGCCAGCAGTGCACTCCACCCGACAGGGGCGAACTATGGCTACACCTTC
TRBJ2-7	TRBD1	few	TRBV7-9	CASSLERQGLEQYF	TGTGCCAGCAGCTTAGAACGACAGGGGTTGGAGCAGTACTTC
TRBJ2-3	.	.	TRBV5-6	CASSLAGQGGSSTDTQYF	TGTGCCAGCAGCTTGGCTGGACAGGGAGGGAGTAGCACAGATACGCAGTATTTT
TRBJ2-5	TRBD2	.	TRBV9	CASSRTVNSGGLQETQYF	TGTGCCAGCAGCCGTACGGTGAATAGCGGGGGGCTACAAGAGACCCAGTACTTC
TRBJ2-7	.	.	TRBV28	CASSYFASTEQYF	TGTGCCAGCAGTTATTTTGCATCTACTGAGCAGTACTTC
TRBJ2-1	TRBD1	.	TRBV27	CASSLRDRAYNEQFF	TGTGCCAGCAGCCTACGGGACAGGGCCTACAATGAGCAGTTCTTC
TRBJ1-1	.	.	TRBV27	CASSFSSARTEAFF	TGTGCCAGCAGTTTCTCTTCCGCCAGGACTGAAGCTTTCTTT